What follows are 8 T cell receptor beta chains derived from one specimen sequenced in a study of tissue T cells after allogeneic stem cell transplantation. Profiling relied on immunoSEQ multiplex PCR, and the TCRdb table lists in-frame clones only, not all of them. This table holds thousands of clones, about 52% found once. The time point was: mouse harvest day 7 after allogeneic transplant. Mouse grafts combined 10^7 T-cell-depleted bone marrow cells with 10^6 splenic CD5+ T cells. The sequenced material came from gut tissue. These receptors were obtained from a female BALB/c mouse given C57BL/6 T cells with graft-versus-host disease after an allogeneic hematopoietic cell transplant.

For this clone: Germline and genes here are mouse. The read is 1 residue too short to cover the CDR3 end, so that end is filled in from the germline J gene. This chain uses TRBV4 with TRBJ2-4; the match to TRBD2 covers 10 bases. Germline-derived CDR1 and CDR2 are LGHDT and YNNKQL (reference sequence). V trimming: 4 bases; J trimming: 8 bases; junction bases outside the gene matches: 6. This CDR3 is built from 14 residues. The CDR3 loop reads CASSSWGGAGTLYF. The sequenced part of the CDR3 DNA is TGTGCCAGCAGCTCCTGGGGGGGCGCGGGCACCTTGTAC. The whole variable domain, filled in from reference TRBV4 and TRBJ2-4, reads ETAVFQTPNYHVTQVGNEVSFNCKQTLGHDTMYWYKQDSKKLLKIMFSYNNKQLIVNETVPRRFSPQSSDKAHLNLRIKSVEPEDSAVYLCASSSWGGAGTLYFGAGTRLSVL.

With regard to this clone: Gene names are mouse gene names. The read terminates 1 residue before the CDR3 end, so the remaining end is supplied by the germline J gene. The chain is built from TRBV23 and TRBJ2-3. The germline CDR1 and CDR2 sequences are KGHTA and FQNQQP. The CDR3 consists of 13 residues. The covered CDR3 bases are TGCTCCAGCAGTCAATCAGGAGCAGAAACGCTGTAT. It is translated as CSSSQSGAETLY. The full CDR3 reads CSSSQSGAETLYF.

This clone was seen a handful of times. Gene names are mouse gene names. The CDR3 end is not reached by the read, which stops 1 residue before it; the germline J gene fills it in. This chain joins TRBV31 and TRBJ1-5; D may be TRBD1 (5 bases). With 0 bases removed from V and 3 bases from J, the gap between germline ends came to 12 bases. This CDR3 comprises 15 residues. From germline, CDR1 is GKSSPN and CDR2 SITVG. This CDR3 reads CAWSLNAGGNQAPLF. The part of the CDR3 DNA that was read is TGTGCCTGGAGTCTAAATGCGGGGGGCAACCAGGCTCCGCTT. Using reference TRBV31 and TRBJ1-5 for the parts outside the CDR3, the full variable domain is AQTIHQWPVAEIKAVGSPLSLGCTIKGKSSPNLYWYWQATGGTLQQLFYSITVGQVESVVQLNLSASRPKDDQFILSTEKLLLSHSGFYLCAWSLNAGGNQAPLFGEGTRLSVL.

Turning to this clone: All gene names here are mouse names. The DNA ends 1 residue before the CDR3 does, and the rest of the CDR3 is filled in from the germline J gene. The V call is TRBV3, the J call TRBJ2-1; D not certain. CDR3 length equals 12 residues. Trimming took off 4 bases at V and 5 bases at J, with 6 bases between the two ends. From germline, CDR1 is SNHLY and CDR2 FYNGKV (reference sequence). CDR3 bases read: TGTGCCAGCAGCTCCCAGAATGCTGAGCAGTTC. Encoded protein: CASSSQNAEQF. The CDR3 as a whole reads CASSSQNAEQFF.

Worth noting for this clone: Gene labels here are mouse ones. The read terminates 1 residue ahead of where the CDR3 ends, so the germline J gene completes it. The chain is built from TRBV23 and TRBJ2-3; the D call in the table, TRBD1, was not verified against the DNA. Germline lookup yields CDR1 KGHTA and CDR2 FQNQQP. This CDR3 contains 15 residues. CDR3 residues: CSSSQSGSSAETLYF. CDR3 bases read: TGCTCCAGCAGTCAATCAGGGTCTAGTGCAGAAACGCTGTAT.

Details on this clone: Each gene name is a mouse one. The read ends 1 residue early relative to the CDR3; the germline J gene fills the gap. This chain joins TRBV26 and TRBJ2-5; the match to TRBD2 covers 10 bases. Germline V gives CDR1 KGHPV, CDR2 FQNQEV (reference sequence). V lost 7 bases, J lost 4 bases, and 5 bases stayed unmatched. The CDR3 loop spans 14 amino acids. The CDR3 sequence: CASNLGLGEDTQYF. CDR3 DNA, as far as it was read: TGTGCCAGCAATCTAGGACTGGGGGAAGACACCCAGTAC.

To note about this clone: Gene names refer to mouse genes. Read sequence stops 1 residue before the CDR3 end, and the germline J gene provides the missing end. This sequence joins TRBV3 and TRBJ2-7, with TRBD2 matching 7 bases. Germline CDR1 and CDR2: SNHLY and FYNGKV (reference sequence). V was pared by 5 bases and J by 0 bases, with 4 bases of the junction left unmatched. The CDR3 is made up of 14 amino acids. The part of the CDR3 DNA that was read is TGTGCCAGCAGCGGACTGGTCAGCTCCTATGAACAGTAC. Amino acids: CASSGLVSSYEQY. The CDR3, in full, reads CASSGLVSSYEQYF.

Worth noting for this clone: The genes are named according to mouse. The read terminates 1 residue ahead of where the CDR3 ends, so the germline J gene completes it. The gene calls are TRBV3 and TRBJ2-4, with 7 bases matching TRBD1. The CDR3 runs 14 residues. CDR1 SNHLY and CDR2 FYNGKV come from the germline V gene (reference sequence). The V and J ends lost 7 bases and 0 bases, in that order; junction bases with no gene match: 4. The chain's CDR3 is CASTRTGSQNTLYF. Partial CDR3 DNA: TGTGCCAGCACCAGGACAGGAAGTCAAAACACCTTGTAC.